The 3 T cell receptor beta chains below come from one sample, sequenced in a study of cytomegalovirus exposure and HLA in healthy donors. Only in-frame clones appear in the TCRdb table, and some are missing; sequencing was by immunoSEQ multiplex PCR. The sample consists of some 290,000 clones, around 90% of them appearing once. The sequencing sample was made of PBMCs. The source is a man aged 25 to 40 in good health and CMV-seronegative.

This chain uses TRBV7-9 with TRBJ1-2; D ambiguous. Germline CDR1 and CDR2: SEHNR and FQNEAQ (reference sequence). The CDR3 covers 15 residues. The ends were cut back, 3 bases at V and 3 bases at J, with 14 bases in the middle. The CDR3 DNA reads TGTGCCAGCAGCTTGCCCTTGCGGTTCTACTATGGCTACACCTTC. Its protein product is CASSLPLRFYYGYTF. The entire variable domain, with the rest obtained from reference TRBV7-9 and TRBJ1-2, is as follows: DTGVSQNPRHKITKRGQNVTFRCDPISEHNRLYWYRQTLGQGPEFLTYFQNEAQLEKSRLLSDRFSAERPKGSFSTLEIQRTEQGDSAMYLCASSLPLRFYYGYTFGSGTRLTVV.

The chain has TRBV5-4 and TRBJ1-6; D uncertain. The germline V gene encodes CDR1 SGHNT and CDR2 YYREEE (reference sequence). This CDR3 has 15 residues. With 3 bases removed from V and 8 bases from J, the gap between germline ends came to 15 bases. The CDR3 sequence: CASSSYTAGDSPLHF. CDR3 nucleotide sequence: TGTGCCAGCAGCTCTTACACGGCCGGGGATTCACCCCTCCACTTT. Full variable domain (missing parts from reference TRBV5-4 and TRBJ1-6): ETGVTQSPTHLIKTRGQQVTLRCSSQSGHNTVSWYQQALGQGPQFIFQYYREEENGRGNFPPRFSGLQFPNYSSELNVNALELDDSALYLCASSSYTAGDSPLHFGNGTRLTVT.

This clone was observed once. The chain carries TRBV9 and TRBJ2-2; 11 bases are a match to TRBD2. V gave up 4 bases and J gave up 5 bases; unmatched junction bases: 7. CDR1 and CDR2 (germline): SGDLS, YYNGEE. There are 16 residues in the CDR3. Here the CDR3 DNA reads TGTGCCAGCAGCTATCTAGCGGGGGGTGGAACCGGGGAGCTGTTTTTT. Translation: CASSYLAGGGTGELFF.